This TCR beta chain was sequenced during a study of CD4 T cell repertoires in COVID-19. Produced via immunoSEQ multiplex PCR; TCRdb's table is partial and in-frame only. The table shows about 75,000 clones, with 83% occurring only once. From germline, CDR1 is SNHLY and CDR2 FYNNEI. Trimming left V 2 bases short and J 1 base short, with 3 bases between. The CDR3 consists of 13 residues. This clone has only one observation. Sequences were derived from CD4+ T cells from peripheral blood, sampled after recovery from COVID-19. This TCR derives from a human donor who had COVID-19. The rearrangement links TRBV2 to TRBJ1-5; D is uncertain. The CDR3 loop is CASSEWSNQPQHF. The CDR3 DNA sequence: TGTGCCAGCAGTGAATGGAGCAATCAGCCCCAGCATTTT.